Listed below are T cell receptor beta chains from one sample, sequenced in a study of shared clonotypes between healthy human individuals. Produced via immunoSEQ multiplex PCR; TCRdb's table is partial and in-frame only. The top ten clones hold less than 0.55% of a sample with roughly 1,500,000 clones, around 98% of them seen once. Sequenced: naive CD4+ T cells sorted from blood. These receptor sequences come from a man aged 30 to 39 in good health. Each CDR3 is given with its conserved first and last residue. D genes are given only for firm matches. The size field is filled for only some rows; it gives once, few, many or a size class.

J gene: TRBJ2-3
D gene: .
V gene: TRBV30
clone size: .
CDR3 DNA: TGTGCCTGGAGACGACACCCACTAGCAGATACGCAGTATTTT
CDR3 protein: CAWRRHPLADTQYF

J gene: TRBJ2-2
D gene: .
V gene: TRBV6-5
clone size: .
CDR3 DNA: TGTGCCAGCAGTAGCTTAGCGACAGGCACCGGGGAGCTGTTTTTT
CDR3 protein: CASSSLATGTGELFF

J gene: TRBJ2-1
D gene: TRBD2
V gene: TRBV9
clone size: .
CDR3 DNA: TGTGCCAGCAGCGCCCTTAGCGGGAGTATGTATGAGCAGTTCTTC
CDR3 protein: CASSALSGSMYEQFF

J gene: TRBJ2-1
D gene: .
V gene: TRBV18
clone size: .
CDR3 DNA: TGTGCCAGCTCACTATCGGGACTTGTCTACAATGAGCAGTTCTTC
CDR3 protein: CASSLSGLVYNEQFF

J gene: TRBJ1-3
D gene: TRBD1
V gene: TRBV9
clone size: .
CDR3 DNA: TGTGCCAGCAGCCCTCGGACGGACAGGTCTGGAAACACCATATATTTT
CDR3 protein: CASSPRTDRSGNTIYF

J gene: TRBJ2-3
D gene: .
V gene: TRBV6-6
clone size: .
CDR3 DNA: TGTGCCAGCAGTTATGGCAGGGTCTTTAGCACAGATACGCAGTATTTT
CDR3 protein: CASSYGRVFSTDTQYF

J gene: TRBJ2-1
D gene: TRBD2
V gene: TRBV2
clone size: once
CDR3 DNA: TGTGCCAGCAGTGCGTTAAGGACTAGCGGTGAGCAGTTCTTC
CDR3 protein: CASSALRTSGEQFF

J gene: TRBJ2-7
D gene: .
V gene: TRBV10-1
clone size: once
CDR3 DNA: TGCGCCAGCAGCAGGGGTCCGACCTACGAGCAGTACTTC
CDR3 protein: CASSRGPTYEQYF

J gene: TRBJ2-1
D gene: .
V gene: TRBV7-8
clone size: .
CDR3 DNA: TGTGCCAGCAGCTTAGTGACCTCGAACAATGAGCAGTTCTTC
CDR3 protein: CASSLVTSNNEQFF

J gene: TRBJ2-2
D gene: .
V gene: TRBV5-4
clone size: .
CDR3 DNA: TGTGCCAGCAGCGGGACACCTCGGGGCACCGGGGAGCTGTTTTTT
CDR3 protein: CASSGTPRGTGELFF

J gene: TRBJ2-5
D gene: .
V gene: TRBV5-6
clone size: .
CDR3 DNA: .
CDR3 protein: CAINPDREAYTCETQYF

J gene: TRBJ2-1
D gene: TRBD2
V gene: TRBV19
clone size: .
CDR3 DNA: TGTGCCAGTAGCCTTAGCGGGAGGGCCAATGAGCAGTTCTTC
CDR3 protein: CASSLSGRANEQFF

J gene: TRBJ2-1
D gene: .
V gene: TRBV21-1
clone size: once
CDR3 DNA: TGTGCCAGCAGCTTACACCCGGAATTGGCCTCGGCTCACTACAATGAGCAGTTCTTC
CDR3 protein: CASSLHPELASAHYNEQFF

J gene: TRBJ2-7
D gene: TRBD1
V gene: TRBV18
clone size: .
CDR3 DNA: TGTGCCAGCTCACCGGGGACAGGGAGGTACGAGCAGTACTTC
CDR3 protein: CASSPGTGRYEQYF

J gene: TRBJ2-3
D gene: TRBD2
V gene: TRBV10-1
clone size: .
CDR3 DNA: TGCGCCAGCAGTGATCCCAGCGGGAGTGGCACAGATACGCAGTATTTT
CDR3 protein: CASSDPSGSGTDTQYF

J gene: TRBJ2-1
D gene: TRBD2
V gene: TRBV9
clone size: .
CDR3 DNA: TGTGCCAGCACCCAAGGACTAGCGGCAGCCTACAATGAGCAGTTCTTC
CDR3 protein: CASTQGLAAAYNEQFF

J gene: TRBJ2-3
D gene: TRBD2
V gene: TRBV11-1
clone size: .
CDR3 DNA: TGTGCCAGCAGCTTAAATCCCCCGGGACTAGGGGATACGCAGTATTTT
CDR3 protein: CASSLNPPGLGDTQYF

J gene: TRBJ1-3
D gene: .
V gene: TRBV11-1
clone size: once
CDR3 DNA: TGTGCCAGCAGCCCAGACGGGGTGAGGACCATATATTTT
CDR3 protein: CASSPDGVRTIYF

J gene: TRBJ2-2
D gene: TRBD1
V gene: TRBV7-9
clone size: .
CDR3 DNA: TGTGCCAGCAGCTCCGGGACAGGGGGTGACACCGGGGAGCTGTTTTTT
CDR3 protein: CASSSGTGGDTGELFF

J gene: TRBJ2-3
D gene: .
V gene: TRBV6-5
clone size: .
CDR3 DNA: TGTGCCAGCAGTTACTCGAGGCTCCCCACAGATACGCAGTATTTT
CDR3 protein: CASSYSRLPTDTQYF

J gene: TRBJ2-7
D gene: .
V gene: TRBV6-6
clone size: .
CDR3 DNA: TGTGCCAGCAGGAGGGCGAGCTCCTACGAGCAGTACTTC
CDR3 protein: CASRRASSYEQYF

J gene: TRBJ2-3
D gene: .
V gene: TRBV6-6
clone size: .
CDR3 DNA: TGTGCCAGCACAGGGGGAGGCCCTAGCACAGATACGCAGTATTTT
CDR3 protein: CASTGGGPSTDTQYF

J gene: TRBJ1-1
D gene: .
V gene: TRBV6-5
clone size: .
CDR3 DNA: TGTGCCAGCAGTTACGCTCCAGGGAACACTGAAGCTTTCTTT
CDR3 protein: CASSYAPGNTEAFF

J gene: TRBJ2-7
D gene: .
V gene: TRBV5-1
clone size: .
CDR3 DNA: TGCGCCAGCAGCTTGGTCGGGTTAAACGGAGGAAGCTCCTACGAGCAGTACTTC
CDR3 protein: CASSLVGLNGGSSYEQYF

J gene: TRBJ2-5
D gene: .
V gene: TRBV6-1
clone size: .
CDR3 DNA: TGTGCCAGCAGTGAAGTGGGGGGTCCTCACAAAGGGGAGACCCAGTACTTC
CDR3 protein: CASSEVGGPHKGETQYF

J gene: TRBJ1-5
D gene: .
V gene: TRBV27
clone size: once
CDR3 DNA: TGTGCCAGCAGTCTTACAGGGTATAGCAATCAGCCCCAGCATTTT
CDR3 protein: CASSLTGYSNQPQHF

J gene: TRBJ1-4
D gene: TRBD1
V gene: TRBV11-2
clone size: .
CDR3 DNA: TGTGCCAGCAAACGGACAGGGCCATTAGAAAAACTGTTTTTT
CDR3 protein: CASKRTGPLEKLFF

J gene: TRBJ2-2
D gene: TRBD1
V gene: TRBV27
clone size: .
CDR3 DNA: TGTGCCAGCAGTGGGACAGTTAACACCGGGGAGCTGTTTTTT
CDR3 protein: CASSGTVNTGELFF

J gene: TRBJ2-2
D gene: .
V gene: TRBV28
clone size: .
CDR3 DNA: TGTGCCAGCATCCCGCAGAACACCGGGGAGCTGTTTTTT
CDR3 protein: CASIPQNTGELFF

J gene: TRBJ1-1
D gene: .
V gene: TRBV5-1
clone size: .
CDR3 DNA: TGCGCCAGCAGCCGGACTTTCCCGGCATTGAACACTGAAGCTTTCTTT
CDR3 protein: CASSRTFPALNTEAFF

J gene: TRBJ2-5
D gene: TRBD2
V gene: TRBV2
clone size: .
CDR3 DNA: TGTGCCAGCGGGACTACCCAAGAGACCCAGTACTTC
CDR3 protein: CASGTTQETQYF

J gene: TRBJ1-2
D gene: .
V gene: TRBV7-9
clone size: .
CDR3 DNA: TGTGCCAGCAGCCCCCACACGATAGTCTATGGCTACACCTTC
CDR3 protein: CASSPHTIVYGYTF

J gene: TRBJ2-7
D gene: .
V gene: TRBV5-1
clone size: .
CDR3 DNA: TGCGCCAGCAGCAGCCGGGAAAACTACGAGCAGTACTTC
CDR3 protein: CASSSRENYEQYF

J gene: TRBJ2-7
D gene: TRBD2
V gene: TRBV29-1
clone size: .
CDR3 DNA: TGCAGCGCCCCCGGGGCGGGAGTCTACGAGCAGTACTTC
CDR3 protein: CSAPGAGVYEQYF

J gene: TRBJ1-2
D gene: .
V gene: TRBV5-1
clone size: .
CDR3 DNA: TGCGCCAGCAGCTTGGACGGCCTAATTGGCTACACCTTC
CDR3 protein: CASSLDGLIGYTF

J gene: TRBJ1-1
D gene: .
V gene: TRBV5-8
clone size: .
CDR3 DNA: TGTGCCAGCAGCGGGGGAAGGGCGATGAACACTGAAGCTTTCTTT
CDR3 protein: CASSGGRAMNTEAFF

J gene: TRBJ1-1
D gene: .
V gene: TRBV7-3
clone size: once
CDR3 DNA: TGTGCCAGCAGCTTTAGTGCGGGAAACACTGAAGCTTTCTTT
CDR3 protein: CASSFSAGNTEAFF

J gene: TRBJ2-1
D gene: .
V gene: TRBV11-2
clone size: once
CDR3 DNA: TGTGCCAGCAGCTCTACGACTAGACGAAATGAGCAGTTCTTC
CDR3 protein: CASSSTTRRNEQFF

J gene: TRBJ2-7
D gene: .
V gene: TRBV25-1
clone size: .
CDR3 DNA: TGTGCCAGCAGTGAAACAGGGAGGAGTGGCGAGCAGTACTTC
CDR3 protein: CASSETGRSGEQYF

J gene: TRBJ2-2
D gene: TRBD2
V gene: TRBV7-9
clone size: .
CDR3 DNA: TGTGCCAGCAGTTTGACGCCGGGACTAACGATCACCGGGGAGCTGTTTTTT
CDR3 protein: CASSLTPGLTITGELFF

J gene: TRBJ2-2
D gene: TRBD1
V gene: TRBV5-1
clone size: .
CDR3 DNA: TGCGCCAGCAGCACCCTTGGCGGGACAGGGAACACCGGGGAGCTGTTTTTT
CDR3 protein: CASSTLGGTGNTGELFF

J gene: TRBJ2-7
D gene: TRBD2
V gene: TRBV10-3
clone size: once
CDR3 DNA: TGTGCCATCAGTGAGATAACTAGCGGACCCTACGAGCAGTACTTC
CDR3 protein: CAISEITSGPYEQYF

J gene: TRBJ2-7
D gene: TRBD1
V gene: TRBV15
clone size: once
CDR3 DNA: TGTGCCACCAGCAGAGAAAGGGGACAGGGGGGTTCCTACGAGCAGTACTTC
CDR3 protein: CATSRERGQGGSYEQYF

J gene: TRBJ2-2
D gene: .
V gene: TRBV5-1
clone size: .
CDR3 DNA: TGCGCCAGCAGCTTGCCGGACTTGAACACCGGGGAGCTGTTTTTT
CDR3 protein: CASSLPDLNTGELFF

J gene: TRBJ2-1
D gene: TRBD2
V gene: TRBV15
clone size: .
CDR3 DNA: TGTGCCACCAGCAGACTCGGGACTAGCTTAATCTTC
CDR3 protein: CATSRLGTSLIF

J gene: TRBJ2-7
D gene: .
V gene: TRBV4-1
clone size: .
CDR3 DNA: TGCGCCAGCAGCCAGCGGCTCTCTCCGATGGAGCAGTACTTC
CDR3 protein: CASSQRLSPMEQYF

J gene: TRBJ2-5
D gene: TRBD1
V gene: TRBV29-1
clone size: .
CDR3 DNA: TGCAGCGCTAGGACAGGCCAAGAGACCCAGTACTTC
CDR3 protein: CSARTGQETQYF

J gene: TRBJ2-1
D gene: .
V gene: TRBV19
clone size: .
CDR3 DNA: TGTGCCAGTAGGCAGGGCCGAGAAAAAGAGTTCTTC
CDR3 protein: CASRQGREKEFF

J gene: TRBJ2-5
D gene: .
V gene: TRBV29-1
clone size: once
CDR3 DNA: TGCAGCGTTCTCCCCCCTGGTGTTGGAGAGACCCAGTACTTC
CDR3 protein: CSVLPPGVGETQYF

J gene: TRBJ2-7
D gene: .
V gene: TRBV6-6
clone size: .
CDR3 DNA: TGTGCCAGCAGTTCGACCGTGTTAGAGCAGTACTTC
CDR3 protein: CASSSTVLEQYF

J gene: TRBJ1-1
D gene: .
V gene: TRBV20-1
clone size: .
CDR3 DNA: TGCAGTGCTAGGACAGACCAAGCTTTCTTT
CDR3 protein: CSARTDQAFF

J gene: TRBJ2-3
D gene: .
V gene: TRBV5-1
clone size: .
CDR3 DNA: TGCGCCAGCAGCTTGGTAGCGGACACAGATACGCAGTATTTT
CDR3 protein: CASSLVADTDTQYF

J gene: TRBJ2-3
D gene: .
V gene: TRBV6-5
clone size: .
CDR3 DNA: TGTGCCAGCAGTTACTTAGCGGGCACAGATACGCAGTATTTT
CDR3 protein: CASSYLAGTDTQYF

J gene: TRBJ2-7
D gene: .
V gene: TRBV18
clone size: .
CDR3 DNA: TGTGCCAGCTCACTCAGTAACGAGCAGTACTTC
CDR3 protein: CASSLSNEQYF

J gene: TRBJ2-2
D gene: .
V gene: TRBV4-3
clone size: .
CDR3 DNA: TGCGCCAGCAGCCAAGATCGACCAGGGGTGTGGGGGGAGCTGTTTTTT
CDR3 protein: CASSQDRPGVWGELFF